This T cell receptor beta chain emerged from a study of glioma-infiltrating T cells. The overall study: Presurgical dexamethasone in glioma patients lasted six or fewer days.

A few counts support this clonotype. Antigen unknown. Study-level results: Tissue-blood divergence was below expectation in non-neoplastic patients, above in gliomas.

Germline-derived CDR1 and CDR2 are DFQATT and SNEGSKA (reference sequence). The V end was cut by 6 bases, the J end by 8 bases, with 7 bases between. The CDR3 length is 10 residues. Amplification of TCR alpha and beta CDR3 regions from RNA used iRepertoire nested multiplex PCR. For one-step reverse transcription and amplification, 100-400 ng of tissue mRNA or PBMC total RNA was used. TCRdb re-derived calls from the multiplex PCR reads in MiXCR, one entry per CDR3 protein. The sample has 400,000 or so distinct CDR3 sequences, less than 50% seen once. J is TRBJ2-2 and V is TRBV20-1; no firm D call. Sequencing was performed on glioma tissue, nonneoplastic brain tissue, or PBMCs (not recorded which). The TCR comes from a human donor with low-grade glioma or glioblastoma, undergoing nonglioma brain surgery, or in good health (not recorded which). The CDR3 loop is CSALSGELFF. Here the CDR3 DNA reads TGCAGTGCCCTTTCGGGGGAGCTGTTTTTT.